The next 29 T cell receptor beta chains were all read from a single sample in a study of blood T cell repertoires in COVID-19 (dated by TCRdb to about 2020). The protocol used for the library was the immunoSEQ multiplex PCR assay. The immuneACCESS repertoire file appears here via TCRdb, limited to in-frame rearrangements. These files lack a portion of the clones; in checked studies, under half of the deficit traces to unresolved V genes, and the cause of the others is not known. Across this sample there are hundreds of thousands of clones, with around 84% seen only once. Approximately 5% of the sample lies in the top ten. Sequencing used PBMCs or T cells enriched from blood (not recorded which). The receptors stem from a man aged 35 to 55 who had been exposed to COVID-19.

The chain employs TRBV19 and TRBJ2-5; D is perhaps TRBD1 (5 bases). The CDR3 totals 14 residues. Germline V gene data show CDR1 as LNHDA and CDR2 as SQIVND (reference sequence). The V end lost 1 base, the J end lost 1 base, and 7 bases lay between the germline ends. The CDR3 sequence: CASSIGQFQETQYF. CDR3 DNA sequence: TGTGCCAGTAGTATAGGACAGTTCCAAGAGACCCAGTACTTC.

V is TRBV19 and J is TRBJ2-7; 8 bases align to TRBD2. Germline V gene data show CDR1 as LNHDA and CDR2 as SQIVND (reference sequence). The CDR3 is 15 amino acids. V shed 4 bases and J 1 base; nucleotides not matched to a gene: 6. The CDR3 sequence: CASSTYSGESYEQYF. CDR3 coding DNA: TGTGCCAGTAGTACCTATAGCGGGGAATCCTACGAGCAGTACTTC.

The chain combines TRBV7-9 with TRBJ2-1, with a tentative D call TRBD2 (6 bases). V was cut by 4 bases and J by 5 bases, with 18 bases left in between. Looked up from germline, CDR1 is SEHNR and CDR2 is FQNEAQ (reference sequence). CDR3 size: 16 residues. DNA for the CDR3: TGTGCCAGCAGCTCTACCCGTCGGGGGAGAAACAATGAGCAGTTCTTC. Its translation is CASSSTRRGRNNEQFF.

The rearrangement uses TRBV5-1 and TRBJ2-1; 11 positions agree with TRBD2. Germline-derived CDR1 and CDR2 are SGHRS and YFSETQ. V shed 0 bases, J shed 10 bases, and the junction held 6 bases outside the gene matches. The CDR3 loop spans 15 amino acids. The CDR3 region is CASSLATSGNSEQFF. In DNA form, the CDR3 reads TGCGCCAGCAGCTTGGCGACTAGCGGGAATTCAGAGCAGTTCTTC.

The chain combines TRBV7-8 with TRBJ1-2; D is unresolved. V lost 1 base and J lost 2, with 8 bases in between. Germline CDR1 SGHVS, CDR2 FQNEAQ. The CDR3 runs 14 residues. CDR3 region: CASSLVGSNYGYTF. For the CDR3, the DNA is TGTGCCAGCAGCTTAGTGGGTAGCAACTATGGCTACACCTTC.

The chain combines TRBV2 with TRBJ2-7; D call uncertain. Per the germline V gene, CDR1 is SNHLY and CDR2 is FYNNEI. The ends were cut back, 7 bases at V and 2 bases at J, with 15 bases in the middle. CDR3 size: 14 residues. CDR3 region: CASTHPSGPYEQYF. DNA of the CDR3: TGTGCCAGCACCCACCCTTCAGGTCCCTACGAGCAGTACTTC.

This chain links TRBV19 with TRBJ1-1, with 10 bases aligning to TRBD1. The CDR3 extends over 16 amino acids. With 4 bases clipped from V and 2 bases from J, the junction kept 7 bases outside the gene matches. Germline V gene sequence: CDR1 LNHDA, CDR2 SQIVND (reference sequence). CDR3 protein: CASSTPTGGPNTEAFF. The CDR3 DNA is TGTGCCAGTAGTACGCCGACAGGGGGCCCTAACACTGAAGCTTTCTTT.

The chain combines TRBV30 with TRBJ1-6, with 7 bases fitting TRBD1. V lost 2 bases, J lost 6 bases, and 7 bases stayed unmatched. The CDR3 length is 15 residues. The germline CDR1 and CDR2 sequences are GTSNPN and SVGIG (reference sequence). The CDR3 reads CAWSYPGTANSPLHF. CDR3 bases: TGTGCCTGGAGTTACCCCGGGACAGCTAATTCACCCCTCCACTTT.

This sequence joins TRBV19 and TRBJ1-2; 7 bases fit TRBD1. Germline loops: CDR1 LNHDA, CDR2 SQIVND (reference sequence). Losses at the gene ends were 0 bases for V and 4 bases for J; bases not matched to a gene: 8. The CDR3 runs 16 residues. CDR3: CASSIDHPGGIYGYTF. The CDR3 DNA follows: TGTGCCAGTAGTATAGATCACCCAGGGGGAATCTATGGCTACACCTTC.

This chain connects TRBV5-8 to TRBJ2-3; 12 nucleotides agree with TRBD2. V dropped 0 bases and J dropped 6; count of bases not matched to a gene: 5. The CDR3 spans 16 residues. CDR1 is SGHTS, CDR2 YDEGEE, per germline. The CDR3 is CASSLDRLAGVDTQYF. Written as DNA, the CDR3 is TGTGCCAGCAGCTTGGATAGACTAGCGGGAGTGGATACGCAGTATTTT.

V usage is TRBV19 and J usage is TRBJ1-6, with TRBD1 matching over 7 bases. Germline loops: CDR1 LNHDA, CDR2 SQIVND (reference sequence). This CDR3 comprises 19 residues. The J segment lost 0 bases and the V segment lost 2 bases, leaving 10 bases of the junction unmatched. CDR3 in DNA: TGTGCCAGTAGTATAAAGCCGACAGGGTGGAGCTCCTATAATTCACCCCTCCACTTT. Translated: CASSIKPTGWSSYNSPLHF.

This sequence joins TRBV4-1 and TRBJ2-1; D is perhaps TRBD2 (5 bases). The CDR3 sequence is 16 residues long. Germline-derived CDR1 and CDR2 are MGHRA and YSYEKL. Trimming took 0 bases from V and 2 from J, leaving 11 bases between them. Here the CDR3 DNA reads TGCGCCAGCAGCCAAGATTCCAGCGGTACCTACAATGAGCAGTTCTTC. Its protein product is CASSQDSSGTYNEQFF.

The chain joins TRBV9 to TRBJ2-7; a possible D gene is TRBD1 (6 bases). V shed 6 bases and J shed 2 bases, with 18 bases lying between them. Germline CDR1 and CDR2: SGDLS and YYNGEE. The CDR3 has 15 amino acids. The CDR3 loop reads CASTGLTGPAYEQYF. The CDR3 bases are TGTGCCAGCACAGGGCTAACAGGGCCCGCCTACGAGCAGTACTTC.

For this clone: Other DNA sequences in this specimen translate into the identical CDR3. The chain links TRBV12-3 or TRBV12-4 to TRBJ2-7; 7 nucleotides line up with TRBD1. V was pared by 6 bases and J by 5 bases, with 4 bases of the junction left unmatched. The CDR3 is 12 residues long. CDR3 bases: TGTGCCAGCAGCCCGACAGGGAACGAGCAGTACTTC. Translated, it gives CASSPTGNEQYF.

The DNA of the CDR3 is TGTGCCAGCAGAGAGGGGGCGTCCGGGGAGCTGTTTTTT. It encodes CASREGASGELFF. The J gene is TRBJ2-2, the V gene TRBV6-5, with 7 bases aligning to TRBD1. The CDR3 is 13 residues long. Trimming at V came to 6 bases and at J to 6 bases, leaving 4 bases not matched to a gene. Germline V gene sequence: CDR1 MNHEY, CDR2 SVGAGI.

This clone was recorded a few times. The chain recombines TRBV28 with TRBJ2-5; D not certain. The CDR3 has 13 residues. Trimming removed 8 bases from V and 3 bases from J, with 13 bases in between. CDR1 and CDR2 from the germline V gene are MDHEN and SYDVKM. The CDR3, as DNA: TGTGCCAGCTGTGGAGAGGTCAAAGAGACCCAGTACTTC. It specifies CASCGEVKETQYF.

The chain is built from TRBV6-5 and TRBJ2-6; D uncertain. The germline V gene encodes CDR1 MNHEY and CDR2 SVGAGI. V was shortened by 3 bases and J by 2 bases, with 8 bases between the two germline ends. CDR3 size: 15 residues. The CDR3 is CASSYERAGANVLTF. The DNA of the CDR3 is TGTGCCAGCAGTTATGAGAGAGCTGGGGCCAACGTCCTGACTTTC.

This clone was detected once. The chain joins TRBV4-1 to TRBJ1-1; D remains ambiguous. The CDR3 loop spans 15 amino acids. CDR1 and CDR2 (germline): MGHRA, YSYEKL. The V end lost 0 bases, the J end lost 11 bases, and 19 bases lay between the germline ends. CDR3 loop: CASSQDHEVPGWAFF. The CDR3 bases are TGCGCCAGCAGCCAAGATCATGAGGTACCCGGGTGGGCTTTCTTT.

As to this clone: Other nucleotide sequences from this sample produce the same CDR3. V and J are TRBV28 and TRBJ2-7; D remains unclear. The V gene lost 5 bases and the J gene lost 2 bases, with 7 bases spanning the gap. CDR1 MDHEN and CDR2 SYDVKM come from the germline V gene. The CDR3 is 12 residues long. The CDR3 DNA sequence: TGTGCCAGCAGTACGGTTACCTACGAGCAGTACTTC. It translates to CASSTVTYEQYF.

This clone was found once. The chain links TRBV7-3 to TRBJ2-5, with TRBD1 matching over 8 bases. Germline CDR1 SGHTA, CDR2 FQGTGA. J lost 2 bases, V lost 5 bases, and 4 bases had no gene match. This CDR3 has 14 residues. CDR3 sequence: CASSRDRGQETQYF. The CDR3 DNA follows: TGTGCCAGCAGCCGAGACAGGGGTCAAGAGACCCAGTACTTC.

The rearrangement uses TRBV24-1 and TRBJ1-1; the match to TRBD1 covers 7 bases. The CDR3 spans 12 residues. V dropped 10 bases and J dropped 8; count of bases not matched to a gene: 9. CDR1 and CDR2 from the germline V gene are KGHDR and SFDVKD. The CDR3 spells CATELTGDEAFF. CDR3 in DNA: TGTGCCACAGAACTCACAGGGGACGAAGCTTTCTTT.

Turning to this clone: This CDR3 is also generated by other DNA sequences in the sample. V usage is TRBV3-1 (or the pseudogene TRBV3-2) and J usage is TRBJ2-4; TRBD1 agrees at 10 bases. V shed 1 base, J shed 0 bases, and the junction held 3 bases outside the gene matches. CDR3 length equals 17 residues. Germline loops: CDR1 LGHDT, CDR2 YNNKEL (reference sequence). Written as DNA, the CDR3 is TGTGCCAGCAGCCAAGGGGGACAGGGGATAGCCAAAAACATTCAGTACTTC. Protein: CASSQGGQGIAKNIQYF.

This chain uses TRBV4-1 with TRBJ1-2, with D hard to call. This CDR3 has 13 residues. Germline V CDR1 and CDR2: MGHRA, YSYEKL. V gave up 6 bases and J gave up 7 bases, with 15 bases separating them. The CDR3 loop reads CASSPPRWSGYTF. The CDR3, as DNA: TGCGCCAGCAGTCCCCCGAGGTGGTCTGGCTACACCTTC.

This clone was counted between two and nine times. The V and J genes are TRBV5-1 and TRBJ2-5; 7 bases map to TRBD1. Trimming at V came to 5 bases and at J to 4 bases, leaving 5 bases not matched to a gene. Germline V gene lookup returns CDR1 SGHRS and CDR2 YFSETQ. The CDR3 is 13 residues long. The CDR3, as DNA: TGCGCCAGCAGTTATAACAGGGGAGAGACCCAGTACTTC. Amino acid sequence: CASSYNRGETQYF.

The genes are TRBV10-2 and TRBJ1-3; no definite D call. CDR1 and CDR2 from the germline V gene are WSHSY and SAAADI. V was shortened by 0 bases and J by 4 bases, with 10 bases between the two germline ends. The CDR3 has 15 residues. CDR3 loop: CASSESLLRGNTIYF. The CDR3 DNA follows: TGCGCCAGCAGTGAGTCCCTCCTTAGAGGAAACACCATATATTTT.

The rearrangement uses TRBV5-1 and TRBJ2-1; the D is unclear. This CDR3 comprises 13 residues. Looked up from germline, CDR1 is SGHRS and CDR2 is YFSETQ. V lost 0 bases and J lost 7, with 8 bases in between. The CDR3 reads CASSLGYGNEQFF. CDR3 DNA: TGCGCCAGCAGCTTGGGCTACGGGAATGAGCAGTTCTTC.

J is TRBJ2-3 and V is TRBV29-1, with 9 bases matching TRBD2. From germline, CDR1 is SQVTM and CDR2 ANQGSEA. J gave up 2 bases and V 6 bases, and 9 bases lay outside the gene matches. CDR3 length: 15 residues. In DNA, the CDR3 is TGCAGCGTCAACCGACTAGCGGTAAACACAGATACGCAGTATTTT. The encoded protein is CSVNRLAVNTDTQYF.

DNA for the CDR3: TGTGCCAGCAGCCAAATAACAGGGGCATATGGGACCATATATTTT. As protein: CASSQITGAYGTIYF. The rearrangement links TRBV3-1 (or the pseudogene TRBV3-2) to TRBJ1-3, with TRBD1 identical over 7 bases. Trimming removed 2 bases from V and 10 bases from J; junction bases left unmatched: 11. This CDR3 comprises 15 residues. Looked up from germline, CDR1 is LGHDT and CDR2 is YNNKEL (reference sequence).

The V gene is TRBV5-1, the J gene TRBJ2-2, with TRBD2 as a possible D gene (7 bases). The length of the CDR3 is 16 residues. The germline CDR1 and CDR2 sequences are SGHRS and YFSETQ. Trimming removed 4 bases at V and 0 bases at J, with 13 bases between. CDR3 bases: TGCGCCAGCAGCCCCTTGGGGGGGCCGAACACCGGGGAGCTGTTTTTT. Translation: CASSPLGGPNTGELFF.